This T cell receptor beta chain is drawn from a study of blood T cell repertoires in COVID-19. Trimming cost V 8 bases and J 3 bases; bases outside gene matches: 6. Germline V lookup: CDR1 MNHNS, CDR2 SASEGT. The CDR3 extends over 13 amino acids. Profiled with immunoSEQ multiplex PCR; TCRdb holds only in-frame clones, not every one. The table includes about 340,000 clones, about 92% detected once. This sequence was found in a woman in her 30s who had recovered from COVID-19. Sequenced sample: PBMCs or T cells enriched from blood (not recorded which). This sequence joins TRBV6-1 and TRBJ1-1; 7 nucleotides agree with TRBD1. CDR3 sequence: CASDPGGYTEAFF. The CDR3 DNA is TGTGCCAGCGATCCAGGGGGTTACACTGAAGCTTTCTTT.